These T cell receptor beta chains were read from a single sample in a study of response to subunit inactivated influenza vaccine. Each CDR3 protein is one row after TCRdb ran MiXCR on the RT-PCR reads. Of more than 600,000 distinct CDR3 sequences in the sample, around 20% were seen once. The sample here was PBMCs from blood, taken roughly 5 days after vaccination. The receptor source for this set is a middle-aged man who received an inactivated influenza vaccine. Each CDR3 is given with its conserved first and last residue. D genes are given only for firm matches. The size of a clone is reported for some rows only, either as once, few or many, or as a class for expanded clones.

D	size	V	J	CDR3	DNA
-	many	TRBV29-1	TRBJ2-1	CSVPLPTKGHNEQFF	TGCAGCGTCCCACTCCCCACGAAAGGGCACAATGAGCAGTTCTTC
TRBD2	few	TRBV12-3/TRBV12-4	TRBJ2-4	CASSLGGTYKNIQYF	TGTGCCAGCAGTCTCGGGGGGACCTACAAAAACATTCAGTACTTC
-	-	TRBV2	TRBJ2-2	CASSDEVTGELFF	TGTGCCAGCAGTGACGAGGTGACCGGGGAGCTGTTTTTT
-	-	TRBV7-9	TRBJ1-1	CASSIKLGRMNTEAFF	TGTGCCAGCAGCATAAAACTGGGCAGGATGAACACTGAAGCTTTCTTT
-	few	TRBV9	TRBJ2-1	CASSAGRYNEQFF	TGTGCCAGCAGCGCCGGCAGGTACAATGAGCAGTTCTTC
TRBD2	few	TRBV7-9	TRBJ2-7	CASTVIWAGDEQYF	TGTGCCAGCACGGTAATATGGGCGGGGGACGAGCAGTACTTC
-	-	TRBV5-8	TRBJ2-6	CASSLYLIEGSGANVLTF	TGTGCCAGCAGCTTGTATCTGATTGAGGGCTCTGGGGCCAACGTCCTGACTTTC
TRBD2	-	TRBV5-1	TRBJ2-1	CASSLAGEPSYNEQFF	TGCGCCAGCAGCTTAGCGGGAGAGCCCTCCTACAATGAGCAGTTCTTC
-	few	TRBV20-1	TRBJ1-4	CSCRGANEKLFF	TGCAGTTGTCGAGGGGCTAATGAAAAACTGTTTTTT
-	many	TRBV12-3/TRBV12-4	TRBJ1-1	CASSHRGRGEAFF	TGTGCCAGCAGTCACCGGGGCCGGGGGGAAGCTTTCTTT
-	-	TRBV20-1	TRBJ1-2	CSASRVLDGYTF	TGCAGTGCTAGTAGAGTTTTGGATGGCTACACCTTC
-	many	TRBV20-1	TRBJ2-3	CSARLKFTTDTQYF	TGCAGTGCTAGACTTAAGTTCACCACAGATACGCAGTATTTT
-	-	TRBV19	TRBJ1-3	CASRSTGYGNTIYF	TGTGCCAGTAGGAGTACAGGGTACGGAAACACCATATATTTT
TRBD2	few	TRBV5-1	TRBJ2-3	CASSPRTSSSTDTQYF	TGCGCCAGCAGCCCCCGGACTAGCTCCAGCACAGATACGCAGTATTTT
-	few	TRBV24-1	TRBJ2-1	CATSEIARAEQFF	TGTGCCACCAGTGAGATAGCTCGGGCTGAGCAGTTCTTC
-	-	TRBV11-2	TRBJ2-7	CASSLDRLDHEQYF	TGTGCCAGCAGCTTAGATAGGTTAGATCACGAGCAGTACTTC
-	few	TRBV20-1	TRBJ2-1	CSAADRPLQFF	TGCAGTGCTGCAGACCGGCCCCTTCAGTTCTTC
-	-	TRBV27	TRBJ2-2	CASSLSPLISTGELFF	TGTGCCAGCAGTTTATCGCCGCTAATTTCCACCGGGGAGCTGTTTTTT
TRBD2	few	TRBV3-1	TRBJ2-1	CASSPRGGTGNEQFF	TGTGCCAGCAGCCCTAGGGGAGGGACTGGGAATGAGCAGTTCTTC
TRBD1	few	TRBV7-7	TRBJ2-7	CASSPERDRVREQYF	TGTGCTAGCAGCCCAGAACGGGACAGGGTCCGCGAGCAGTACTTC
TRBD1	medium-sized	TRBV27	TRBJ2-3	CASSLQGAFTDTQYF	TGTGCCAGCAGTTTGCAGGGGGCCTTCACAGATACGCAGTATTTT
TRBD2	few	TRBV7-2	TRBJ2-7	CASSLVGSGVSSYEQYF	TGTGCCAGCAGCTTAGTCGGTAGCGGGGTCAGCTCCTACGAGCAGTACTTC
TRBD2	-	TRBV24-1	TRBJ2-7	CATSDFPRSGTSGGEQYF	TGTGCCACCAGTGATTTCCCCAGGAGTGGGACTAGCGGGGGCGAGCAGTACTTC
-	many	TRBV6-5	TRBJ2-3	CASSYSWGARTDTQYF	TGTGCCAGCAGTTACTCGTGGGGAGCCCGCACAGATACGCAGTATTTT
TRBD2	few	TRBV5-1	TRBJ2-5	CASGPSGGIQETQYF	TGCGCCAGCGGGCCTAGCGGGGGAATACAAGAGACCCAGTACTTC
TRBD1	few	TRBV7-9	TRBJ1-5	CASSGQGAYQPQHF	TGTGCCAGCAGCGGACAGGGGGCATATCAGCCCCAGCATTTT